These T cell receptor beta chains were read from a single sample in a study of graft-versus-host responses after intestinal transplantation. For these TCRs, the target antigens are not known. Clones were read by immunoSEQ multiplex PCR, and TCRdb kept only the in-frame ones, dropping some. This table has tens of thousands of clones, roughly 90% appearing once. This material consisted of unstimulated CD4+ T cells sorted from spleen or lymph node cells, taken before intestinal transplant. The receptors here all came from a human donor who received an intestinal transplant. Each CDR3 is given with its conserved first and last residue. Each record gives: V gene, J gene, CDR3 protein.

>TRBV19|TRBJ1-2
CASRRHAQTENYGYTF
>TRBV6-5|TRBJ2-3
CASSYSGHATDTQYF
>TRBV10-3|NA
CAISELGTSGYEQYF
>TRBV5-1|NA
CASSQTTGSEQYF
>TRBV23-1|TRBJ2-5
CASTKRQVQETQYF
>TRBV11-3|TRBJ1-1
CASSLGGSANTEAFF
>TRBV6-5|TRBJ1-2
CASVRPGFGYTF
>TRBV18|TRBJ2-3
CASSQSADTQYF
>TRBV6-5|TRBJ2-7
CASPPTSGLYEQYF
>TRBV5-6|TRBJ2-5
CASSFGQPQETQYF
>TRBV20-1|TRBJ2-7
CSVRGRGEQYF
>TRBV12-5|TRBJ2-1
CASGLVNGGGLYNEQFF
>TRBV9|TRBJ2-5
CASSVVPPGETQYF
>TRBV7-6|TRBJ2-1
CASSLVGGENEQFF
>TRBV13|TRBJ1-1
CASSTDRRSTEAFF
>TRBV5-6|TRBJ2-5
CASSSSDQETQYF
>TRBV11-2|TRBJ1-6
CASSSPPGGGRSPLHF
>TRBV19|TRBJ1-4
CASSIIPGQGNEKLFF
>TRBV9|TRBJ1-6
CASSVEDRGLVLRNSPLHF
>TRBV5-1|TRBJ2-7
CASSLEMNRPSYEQYF
>TRBV6-5|TRBJ2-4
CASTGSKNIQYF